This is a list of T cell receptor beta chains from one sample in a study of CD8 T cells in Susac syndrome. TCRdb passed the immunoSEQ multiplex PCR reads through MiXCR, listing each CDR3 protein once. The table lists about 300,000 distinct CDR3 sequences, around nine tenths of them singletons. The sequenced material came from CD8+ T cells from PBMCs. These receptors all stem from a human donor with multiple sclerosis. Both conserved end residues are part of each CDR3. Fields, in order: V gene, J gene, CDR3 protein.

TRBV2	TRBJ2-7	CASRSSPGQRSSYEQYF
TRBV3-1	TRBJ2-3	CASSQVRRSDTQYF
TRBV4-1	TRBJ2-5	CASSQSETSPETQYF
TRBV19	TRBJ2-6	CASSIGPGANVLTF
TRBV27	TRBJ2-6	CASSLLSFSGANVLTF
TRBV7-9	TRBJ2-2	CASSYSTTSVGELFF
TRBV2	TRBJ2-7	CASREGSGGSYEQYF
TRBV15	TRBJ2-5	CATSRDPRQGVETQYF
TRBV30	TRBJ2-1	CAWGTGYNEQFF
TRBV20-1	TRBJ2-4	CSARGPVDGIQNIQYF
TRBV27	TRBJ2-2	CASQGGMSGELFF
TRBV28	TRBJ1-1	CASTGDGYTEAFF
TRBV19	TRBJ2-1	CASSHGGAHYNEQFF
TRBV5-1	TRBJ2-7	CASSGQGAQEQYF
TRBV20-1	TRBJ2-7	CSARDRGGESYEQYF
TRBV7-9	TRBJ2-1	CASSHEYSNEQFF
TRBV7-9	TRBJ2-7	CASSYGHSWEQYF
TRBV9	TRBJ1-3	CASSVSGTGAGNTIYF
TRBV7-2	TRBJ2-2	CATSGLLNTGELFF
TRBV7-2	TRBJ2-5	CASSFASGRAAVTQYF
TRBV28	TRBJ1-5	CASSRDRVGDGSQPQHF
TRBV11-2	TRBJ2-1	CASSYRDRGNNEQFF
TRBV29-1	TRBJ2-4	CSVLQDAKNIQYF
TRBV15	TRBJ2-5	CATSREIVGLTGFQETQYF
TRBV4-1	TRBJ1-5	CASSQELPRRGSQPQHF
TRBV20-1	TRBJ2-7	CSAIGTRRREIYYEQYF
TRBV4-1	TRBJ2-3	CASSQGPSAVDTQYF
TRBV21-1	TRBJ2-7	CASSKPGQAPLSYEQYF
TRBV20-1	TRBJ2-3	CSARRALTDTQYF
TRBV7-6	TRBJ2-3	CASSRLAGPDTQYF
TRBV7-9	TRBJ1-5	CATQETGRQHF
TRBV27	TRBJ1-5	CASSLIGSFGSNQPQHF
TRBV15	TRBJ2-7	CATSLRQGNYEQYF
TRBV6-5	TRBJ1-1	CASSYRTAAEAFF
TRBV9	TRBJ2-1	CASSVDRGNNEQFF
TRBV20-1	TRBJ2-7	CSACGTTAAYEQYF
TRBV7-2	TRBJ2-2	CASSLSGWGTGELFF
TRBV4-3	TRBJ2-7	CASSQAGGGYPYEQYF
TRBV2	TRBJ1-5	CASSEEANQPQHF
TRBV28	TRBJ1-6	CASIGQGQISPLHF
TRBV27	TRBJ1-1	CASSLSGGQAEAFF
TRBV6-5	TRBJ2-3	CASSYSLAGGTDTQYF
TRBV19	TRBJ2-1	CASSIGSSLYNEQFF
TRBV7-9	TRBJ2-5	CAPNEITGRQETQYF
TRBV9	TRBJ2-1	CASTQGLALGNEQFF
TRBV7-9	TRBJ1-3	CASSLAPGQGAGNTIYF
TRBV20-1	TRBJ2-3	CSARGGGGQADTQYF
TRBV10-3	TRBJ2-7	CAIEASGSYEQYF
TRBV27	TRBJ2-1	CASSPPNGGANEQFF
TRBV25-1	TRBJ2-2	CASSGVSGELFF
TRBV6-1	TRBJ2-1	CASSDRTSGGDEQFF
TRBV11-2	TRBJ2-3	CASSLDWAGITDTQYF